This T cell receptor beta chain was obtained from a study of cytomegalovirus exposure and HLA in healthy donors. The PCR ran on 60 Vbeta and 13 Jbeta primers. TCRdb's copy holds only in-frame clones and misses some; the assay was immunoSEQ multiplex PCR. In the table there are fewer than 200,000 clones, 65% to 80% of which are singletons. This sequence originates from a woman between 35 and 50 years old in good health and CMV-seropositive. The sample comprised PBMCs.

CDR3 in amino acids: CASSDSGTEDEKLFF. CDR3 DNA: TGTGCCAGCAGTGATTCCGGGACAGAGGATGAAAAACTGTTTTTT. J is TRBJ1-4 and V is TRBV25-1; 7 bases match TRBD1. In germline, CDR1 is MGHDK, CDR2 SYGVNS. Trimming removed 3 bases from V and 6 bases from J; junction bases left unmatched: 7. This CDR3 spans 15 amino acids.